There are a few counts of the clone carrying this TCR beta chain. The antigen is not known. These data belong to a study of STAT5B mutations in CD4+ large granular lymphocyte leukemia. Study-level findings and limits: Data were not HLA-matched across samples. Without putative leukemic clones, patient CD4-sorted repertoires remained more clonal than healthy CD4+ repertoires. 8/27 top patient clones versus 2/35 control clones were TRBV06-family.

V was trimmed by 0 bases and J by 6 bases, leaving 0 bases between them. The CDR3 spans 11 residues. CDR1 and CDR2 from the germline V gene are LNHNV and YYDKDF (reference sequence). The assay was immunoSEQ multiplex PCR, and TCRdb's table has in-frame clones only and misses some. The table lists 30,000 to 40,000 clones, approximately 82% of them singletons. The gene calls are TRBV15 and TRBJ2-1; no reliable D call. The clonotype originates from a human donor in good health. The sample was CD4+ T cells from blood buffy coats. The DNA for the CDR3 is TGTGCCACCAGCAGAGACAATGAGCAGTTCTTC. This gives the protein CATSRDNEQFF.